This T cell receptor (beta chain) was identified in a study of cytomegalovirus exposure and HLA in healthy donors. 13 Jbeta primers and 60 Vbeta primers were used for the PCR. TCRdb's copy holds only in-frame clones and misses some; the assay was immunoSEQ multiplex PCR. The sample includes about 180,000 clones, about four fifths of them seen just once. J lost 2 bases, V lost 0 bases, and 7 bases had no gene match. The CDR3 spans 16 residues. Germline V gene lookup returns CDR1 MGHRA and CDR2 YSYEKL. This sequence originates from a woman in her twenties or thirties in good health and CMV-seronegative. The material sequenced was PBMCs. V is TRBV4-1 and J is TRBJ2-7; 7 bases align to TRBD2. This chain's CDR3 is CASSQDLAGETYEQYF. The CDR3 region has the DNA TGCGCCAGCAGCCAAGATCTGGCGGGGGAGACCTACGAGCAGTACTTC.